A single count supports the clone carrying this T cell receptor beta chain. The donors, all of them Caucasian adults, lived in Nashville, Tennessee. The data derive from a study of shared clonotypes between healthy human individuals. Study in general: Three plates each covered CD4 naive and memory; CD8 naive two, CD8 memory one.

CDR1 is SGHDT, CDR2 YYEEEE, per germline. The CDR3 loop spans 16 amino acids. V gave up 0 bases and J gave up 4 bases, with 16 bases separating them. Repertoires were generated with immunoSEQ multiplex PCR, while TCRdb's copy carries only in-frame clones and drops some. The sample contains about 2.3 million clones, just under 95% of which appear only once. Sequences were obtained from naive CD4+ T cells from PBMCs. Specified subset: CD45RA+ positively selected. The rearrangement uses TRBV5-6 and TRBJ1-2, with D perhaps matching TRBD1 (5 bases). This TCR was recovered from a man aged 18-30 years in good health. Some clones in this sample may be carry-over from other donors' samples. The CDR3 DNA reads TGTGCCAGCAGCTTGGCCCCAGGGCACTCAACCTATGGCTACACCTTC. This sequence encodes CASSLAPGHSTYGYTF.